The rows below give T cell receptor beta chains drawn from one sample of a study of cytomegalovirus exposure and HLA in healthy donors. Libraries were prepared by immunoSEQ multiplex PCR; TCRdb keeps only in-frame clonotypes and omits some of them. The table has around 220,000 clones, approximately 83% seen once; the top ten hold roughly 1.3%. What was sequenced was PBMCs. The origin of the receptors is a girl aged 5 to 17 in good health and CMV-seronegative. Each CDR3 is given with its conserved first and last residue. The order of the fields is V gene, clone size, J gene, D gene, CDR3 DNA, CDR3 protein. A D gene is named only where the DNA matches it firmly. Clone size is shown for a subset of rows, as once, few, many or a class of expanded clone.

V: TRBV28; size: .; J: TRBJ2-5; D: TRBD2; DNA: TGTGCCAGTGCGGGACTAGCGGGAGGGGGGGAGACCCAGTACTTC; CDR3: CASAGLAGGGETQYF
V: TRBV4-1; size: once; J: TRBJ2-5; D: TRBD2; DNA: TGCGCCAGCAGCCAAGACCTCAACTCTGGACTAGCGGGAAATACCCAGTACTTC; CDR3: CASSQDLNSGLAGNTQYF
V: TRBV28; size: few; J: TRBJ2-7; D: .; DNA: TGTGCCAGCACGTCCCAGGGGACCTACGAGCAGTACTTC; CDR3: CASTSQGTYEQYF
V: TRBV4-1; size: few; J: TRBJ2-7; D: .; DNA: TGCGCCAGCAGCCCACGGGGGAGCTCCTACGAGCAGTACTTC; CDR3: CASSPRGSSYEQYF
V: TRBV9; size: .; J: TRBJ2-3; D: .; DNA: TGTGCCAGCAGACCCGGGACAACTTTGGTCACAGATACGCAGTATTTT; CDR3: CASRPGTTLVTDTQYF
V: TRBV7-3; size: .; J: TRBJ2-5; D: .; DNA: TGTGCCAGCAGCTCCCGGCCAACGGGGAGGGGGGAGACCCAGTACTTC; CDR3: CASSSRPTGRGETQYF
V: TRBV7-8; size: .; J: TRBJ1-2; D: TRBD1; DNA: TGTGCCAGCAGCTTTGGACAGGGCGGTGGCTACACCTTC; CDR3: CASSFGQGGGYTF
V: TRBV4-1; size: .; J: TRBJ1-3; D: .; DNA: TGCGCCAGCAGCCTTGGAACAGGGAATACTGGAAACACCATATATTTT; CDR3: CASSLGTGNTGNTIYF
V: TRBV7-9; size: .; J: TRBJ2-7; D: .; DNA: TGTGCCAGCAGCTTAAGCCCCTCCTACGAGCAGTACTTC; CDR3: CASSLSPSYEQYF
V: TRBV4-1; size: many; J: TRBJ1-5; D: TRBD1; DNA: TGCGCCAGCAGCCTTACTCGGACAGGGGACAATCAGCCCCAGCATTTT; CDR3: CASSLTRTGDNQPQHF
V: TRBV7-9; size: once; J: TRBJ2-7; D: TRBD1; DNA: TGTTCCAGCAGCCCAGGGGACAGGGGAAGAGGGAGCGAGCAGTACTTC; CDR3: CSSSPGDRGRGSEQYF
V: TRBV29-1; size: .; J: TRBJ1-1; D: .; DNA: TGCAGCGGTCAACAGGCCCTGAACACTGAAGCTTTCTTT; CDR3: CSGQQALNTEAFF
V: TRBV6-5; size: .; J: TRBJ1-3; D: .; DNA: TGTGCCAGCAGTTACGGAGGATTCCTAGGAAACACCATATATTTT; CDR3: CASSYGGFLGNTIYF
V: TRBV19; size: few; J: TRBJ2-2; D: .; DNA: TGTGCCAGTAGTAGGGGCTGGGCACCCGGGGAGCTGTTTTTT; CDR3: CASSRGWAPGELFF
V: TRBV5-4; size: .; J: TRBJ1-4; D: TRBD1; DNA: TGTGCCAGCAGCGAAGGGGGCGCGGGTGAAAAACTGTTTTTT; CDR3: CASSEGGAGEKLFF
V: TRBV7-8; size: .; J: TRBJ2-5; D: TRBD2; DNA: TGTGCCAGCAGCTTAGGTGTCCTAGCGGGAGGATGGGAGACCCAGTACTTC; CDR3: CASSLGVLAGGWETQYF
V: TRBV7-9; size: once; J: TRBJ1-1; D: .; DNA: TGTTCCAGCAGCTTAATCCGGGGAACCGCGGGGAACACTGAAGCTTTCTTT; CDR3: CSSSLIRGTAGNTEAFF
V: TRBV7-9; size: .; J: TRBJ1-2; D: TRBD1; DNA: TGTGCCAGCAGCTTAGCAAGAGGGACAGGGGGGAACTATGGCTACACCTTC; CDR3: CASSLARGTGGNYGYTF
V: TRBV19; size: .; J: TRBJ1-2; D: .; DNA: TGTGCCAGTAGTCGAAACTCCCCGGGGTTCTATGGCTACACCTTC; CDR3: CASSRNSPGFYGYTF
V: TRBV7-9; size: .; J: TRBJ2-4; D: TRBD2; DNA: TGTGCCAGCAGCCACCGGACTAGCGGGGAAGGAAACATTCAGTACTTC; CDR3: CASSHRTSGEGNIQYF
V: TRBV12-5; size: few; J: TRBJ2-5; D: TRBD1; DNA: TGTGCTAGTGGTTTGGACCGGGACAGGGGTTCTCAGACCCAGTACTTC; CDR3: CASGLDRDRGSQTQYF
V: TRBV28; size: .; J: TRBJ2-1; D: .; DNA: TGTGCCAGCGCGGACAATGAGCAGTTCTTC; CDR3: CASADNEQFF
V: TRBV5-6; size: .; J: TRBJ1-1; D: TRBD1; DNA: TGTGCCAGCAGCTTGGCAGGACAGGGGGCGCTGAACACTGAAGCTTTCTTT; CDR3: CASSLAGQGALNTEAFF
V: TRBV11-2; size: .; J: TRBJ1-2; D: .; DNA: TGTGCCAGCAGCCCGTCCGGGACTGACGGATGGCTTGGGGCCTTC; CDR3: CASSPSGTDGWLGAF
V: TRBV6-1; size: many; J: TRBJ1-1; D: TRBD1; DNA: TGTGCGAGCACGTTGACAGGGGAGGTGTCTGAAGCTTTCTTT; CDR3: CASTLTGEVSEAFF
V: TRBV7-9; size: .; J: TRBJ1-4; D: .; DNA: TGTGCCAGCAGCTTAGGTGGCAGGGGTAGCGAAAAACTGTTTTTT; CDR3: CASSLGGRGSEKLFF
V: TRBV10-1; size: once; J: TRBJ2-2; D: TRBD2; DNA: TGCGCCAGCAGTGAGAACTCCGGGACTAGTTCCGGGGAGCTGTTTTTT; CDR3: CASSENSGTSSGELFF
V: TRBV6-1; size: .; J: TRBJ1-1; D: .; DNA: TGTGCCAGCGCTAAACCCAGGGGTTTGAACACTGAAGCTTTCTTT; CDR3: CASAKPRGLNTEAFF
V: TRBV7-8; size: .; J: TRBJ2-7; D: .; DNA: TGTGCCAGCACCGTTGGGGCTACCTACGAGCAGTACTTC; CDR3: CASTVGATYEQYF
V: TRBV7-2; size: .; J: TRBJ1-1; D: .; DNA: TGTGCCAGCAGTCGGGACTCCTGGGTGACTGAAGCTTTCTTT; CDR3: CASSRDSWVTEAFF
V: TRBV28; size: .; J: TRBJ1-1; D: .; DNA: TGTGCCAGCAGCCCGCCACGACAGTCTGCGAACACTGAAGCTTTCTTT; CDR3: CASSPPRQSANTEAFF
V: TRBV6-5; size: .; J: TRBJ2-7; D: TRBD2; DNA: TGTGCCAGCAGTCGCGGGGGGTTCTCCTACGAGCAGTACTTC; CDR3: CASSRGGFSYEQYF
V: TRBV10-3; size: few; J: TRBJ2-7; D: TRBD2; DNA: TGTGCCATCAGTGAGTCGACTCCAAGAGGACTAGCGAGGACGTACGAGCAGTACTTC; CDR3: CAISESTPRGLARTYEQYF
V: TRBV6-1; size: .; J: TRBJ1-5; D: TRBD1; DNA: TGTGCCAGCAGTGAAGGGAGACAGGGTGCCCAGCCCCAGCATTTT; CDR3: CASSEGRQGAQPQHF
V: TRBV2; size: .; J: TRBJ2-2; D: .; DNA: TGTGCCAGCAGTCGATTCCTTACAGACCTTACCGGGGAGCTGTTTTTT; CDR3: CASSRFLTDLTGELFF
V: TRBV5-1; size: .; J: TRBJ2-1; D: .; DNA: TGCGCCAGCAGCTTGGCGGGGAGCTACAATGAGCAGTTCTTC; CDR3: CASSLAGSYNEQFF
V: TRBV28; size: few; J: TRBJ1-2; D: .; DNA: TGTGCCAGCAGTTTGATCCTTCCGGGGAATGGCTACACCTTC; CDR3: CASSLILPGNGYTF
V: TRBV7-9; size: few; J: TRBJ2-7; D: TRBD2; DNA: TGTGCCAGCAGCGGGAGCGGGGGGCGCTCCTACGAGCAGTACTTC; CDR3: CASSGSGGRSYEQYF
V: TRBV4-1; size: .; J: TRBJ2-7; D: .; DNA: TGCGCCAGCAGCCAAGAAGGGGCAGGGGACTACGAGCAGTACTTC; CDR3: CASSQEGAGDYEQYF
V: TRBV10-3; size: .; J: TRBJ2-3; D: TRBD1; DNA: TGTGCCATCAGTGAGAGGGACAGCCTCTTACACTTT; CDR3: CAISERDSLLHF
V: TRBV10-3; size: .; J: TRBJ1-1; D: .; DNA: TGTGCCATCAGTGGAGGTACGAACACTGAAGCTTTCTTT; CDR3: CAISGGTNTEAFF
V: TRBV5-1; size: .; J: TRBJ2-7; D: TRBD2; DNA: TGCGCCAGCAGCTCCCTCGGGACTAGCGGGAGTTCCGAGCAGTACTTC; CDR3: CASSSLGTSGSSEQYF
V: TRBV23-1; size: .; J: TRBJ1-5; D: TRBD1; DNA: TGCGCCAGCAGTCAGACAGGGGGCAATCAGCCCCAGCATTTT; CDR3: CASSQTGGNQPQHF
V: TRBV9; size: .; J: TRBJ1-1; D: TRBD1; DNA: TGTGCCAGCAGCGGCCGACAGGGGATGAACACTGAAGCTTTCTTT; CDR3: CASSGRQGMNTEAFF
V: TRBV7-2; size: once; J: TRBJ1-1; D: .; DNA: TGTGCCAGCAGTCTAGCAGCAGGAGTTGGTTTCTTT; CDR3: CASSLAAGVGFF
V: TRBV4-2; size: .; J: TRBJ1-6; D: .; DNA: TGTGCCAGCAGCCAAGCTGTCGCGGGAATGGAGAGTTCACCCCTCCACTTT; CDR3: CASSQAVAGMESSPLHF
V: TRBV4-1; size: once; J: TRBJ2-7; D: TRBD2; DNA: TGCGCCAGCAGCCAAGGAATCCTAAGAGCGGGAGTGGTCTACGAGCAGTACTTC; CDR3: CASSQGILRAGVVYEQYF